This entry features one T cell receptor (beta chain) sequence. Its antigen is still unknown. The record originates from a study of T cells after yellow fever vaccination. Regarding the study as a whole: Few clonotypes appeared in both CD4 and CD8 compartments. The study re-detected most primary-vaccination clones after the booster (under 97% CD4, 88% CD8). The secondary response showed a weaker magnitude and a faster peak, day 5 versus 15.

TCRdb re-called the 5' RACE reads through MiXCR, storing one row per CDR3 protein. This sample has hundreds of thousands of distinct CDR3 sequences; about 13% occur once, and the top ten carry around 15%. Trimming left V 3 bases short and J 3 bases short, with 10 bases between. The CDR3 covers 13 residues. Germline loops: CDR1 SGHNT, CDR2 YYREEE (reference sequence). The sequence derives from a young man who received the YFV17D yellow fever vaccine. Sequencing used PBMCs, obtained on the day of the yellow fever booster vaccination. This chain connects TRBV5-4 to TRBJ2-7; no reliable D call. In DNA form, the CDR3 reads TGTGCCAGCAGCTGGAGACGGAGCTACGAGCAGTACTTC. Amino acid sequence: CASSWRRSYEQYF.